Given below is one T cell receptor (beta chain) in context. Its antigen remains unidentified. With 60 Vbeta and 13 Jbeta primers, the PCR was carried out. Assay: immunoSEQ multiplex PCR; the TCRdb copy retains only in-frame clones and omits some. The sample has around 180,000 clones, 80% seen once. This specimen belongs to a study of cytomegalovirus exposure and HLA in healthy donors. For the study at large: Early on, a data release was issued that held roughly 84 million unique TCRs from HLA-typed donors. Whole-study findings and limits: Indistinguishable V segments such as TRBV6-2 and TRBV6-3 were excluded. A later analysis revealed that TCR association rates differed between HLA loci, peaking at DRB1 and bottoming out at HLA-C. Beyond CMV serostatus, there was no information to go on about immune exposure.

Germline assignment: CDR1 SGHDT and CDR2 YYEEEE. With 6 bases clipped from V and 5 bases from J, the junction kept 10 bases outside the gene matches. This CDR3 has 14 residues. Sequencing used PBMCs. The source of this sequence is a man younger than 40 in good health and CMV-seropositive. The chain combines TRBV5-6 with TRBJ2-5, with 7 bases that match TRBD1. CDR3 DNA sequence: TGTGCCAGCATCTCCCCAGGGGGTAGGGAGACCCAGTACTTC. Its translation: CASISPGGRETQYF.